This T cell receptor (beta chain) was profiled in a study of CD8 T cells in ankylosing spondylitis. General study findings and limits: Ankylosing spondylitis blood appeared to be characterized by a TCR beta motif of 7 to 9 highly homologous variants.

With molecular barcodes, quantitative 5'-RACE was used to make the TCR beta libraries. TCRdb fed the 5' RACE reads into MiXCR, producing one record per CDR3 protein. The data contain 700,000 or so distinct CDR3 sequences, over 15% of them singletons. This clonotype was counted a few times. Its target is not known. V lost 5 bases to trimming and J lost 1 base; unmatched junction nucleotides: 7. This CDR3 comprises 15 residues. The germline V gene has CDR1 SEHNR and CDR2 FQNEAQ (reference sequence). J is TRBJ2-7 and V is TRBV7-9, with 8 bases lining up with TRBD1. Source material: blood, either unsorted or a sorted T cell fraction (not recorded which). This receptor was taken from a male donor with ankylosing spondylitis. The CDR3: CASSVGQGPSYEQYF. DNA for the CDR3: TGTGCCAGCAGCGTAGGACAGGGACCTTCCTACGAGCAGTACTTC.